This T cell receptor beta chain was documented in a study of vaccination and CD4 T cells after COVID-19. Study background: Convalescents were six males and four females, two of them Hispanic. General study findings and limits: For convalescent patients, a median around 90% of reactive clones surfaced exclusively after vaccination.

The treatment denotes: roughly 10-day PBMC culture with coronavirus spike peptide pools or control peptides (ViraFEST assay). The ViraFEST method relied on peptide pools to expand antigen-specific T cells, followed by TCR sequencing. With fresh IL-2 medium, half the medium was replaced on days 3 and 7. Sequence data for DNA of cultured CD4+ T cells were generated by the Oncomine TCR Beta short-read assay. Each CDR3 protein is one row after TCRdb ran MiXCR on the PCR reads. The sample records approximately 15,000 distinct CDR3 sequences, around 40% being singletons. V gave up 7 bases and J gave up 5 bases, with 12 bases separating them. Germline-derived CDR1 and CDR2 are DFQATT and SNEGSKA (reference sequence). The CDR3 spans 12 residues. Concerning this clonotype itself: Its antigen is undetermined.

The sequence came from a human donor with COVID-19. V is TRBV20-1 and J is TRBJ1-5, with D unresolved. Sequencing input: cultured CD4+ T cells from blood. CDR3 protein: CSGGGGDQPQHF. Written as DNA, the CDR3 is TGCAGTGGGGGTGGCGGAGATCAGCCCCAGCATTTT.